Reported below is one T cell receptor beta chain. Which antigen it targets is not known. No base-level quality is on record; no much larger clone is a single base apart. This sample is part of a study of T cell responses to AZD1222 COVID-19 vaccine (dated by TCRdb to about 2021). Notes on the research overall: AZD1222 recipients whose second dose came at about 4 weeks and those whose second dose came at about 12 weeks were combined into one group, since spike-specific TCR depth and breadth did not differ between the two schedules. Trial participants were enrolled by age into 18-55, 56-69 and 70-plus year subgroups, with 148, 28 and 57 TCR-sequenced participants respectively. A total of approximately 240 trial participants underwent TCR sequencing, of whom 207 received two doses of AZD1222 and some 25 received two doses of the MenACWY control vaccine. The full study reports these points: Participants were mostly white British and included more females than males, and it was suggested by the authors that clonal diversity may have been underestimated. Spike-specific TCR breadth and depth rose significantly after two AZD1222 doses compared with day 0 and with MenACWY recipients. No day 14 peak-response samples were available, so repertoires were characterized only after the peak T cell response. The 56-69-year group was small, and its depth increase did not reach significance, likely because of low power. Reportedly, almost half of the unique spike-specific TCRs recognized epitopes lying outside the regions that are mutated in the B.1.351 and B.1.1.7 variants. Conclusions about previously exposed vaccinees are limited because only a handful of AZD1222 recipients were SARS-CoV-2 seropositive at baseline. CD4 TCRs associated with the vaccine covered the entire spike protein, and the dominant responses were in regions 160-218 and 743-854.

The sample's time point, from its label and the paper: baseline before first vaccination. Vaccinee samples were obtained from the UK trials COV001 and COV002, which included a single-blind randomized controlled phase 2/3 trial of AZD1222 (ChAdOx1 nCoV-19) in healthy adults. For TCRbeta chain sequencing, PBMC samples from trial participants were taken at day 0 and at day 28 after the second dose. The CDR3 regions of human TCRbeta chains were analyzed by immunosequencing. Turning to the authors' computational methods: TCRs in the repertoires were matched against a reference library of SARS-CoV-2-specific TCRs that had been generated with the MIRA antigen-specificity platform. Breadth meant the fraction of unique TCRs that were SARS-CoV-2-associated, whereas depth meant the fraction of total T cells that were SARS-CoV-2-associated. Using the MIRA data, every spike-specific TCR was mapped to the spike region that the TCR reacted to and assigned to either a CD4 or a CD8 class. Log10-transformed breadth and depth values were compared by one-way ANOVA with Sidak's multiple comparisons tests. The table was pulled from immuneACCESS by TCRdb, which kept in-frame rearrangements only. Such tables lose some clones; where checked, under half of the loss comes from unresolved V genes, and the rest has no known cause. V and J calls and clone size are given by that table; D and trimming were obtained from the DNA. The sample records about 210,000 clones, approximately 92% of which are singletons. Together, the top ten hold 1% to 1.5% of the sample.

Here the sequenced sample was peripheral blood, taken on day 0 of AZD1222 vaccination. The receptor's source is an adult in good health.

The nucleotide sequence is TGTGCCAGTCGGACAGGGAGAGGGTTAACTAATGAAAAACTGTTTTTT. Its protein reads: CASRTGRGLTNEKLFF. Recombination connected TRBV2 to TRBJ1-4, and 8 junctional nucleotides match TRBD1. Taken from cysteine to phenylalanine, the CDR3 has 16 residues. Only the CDR3 DNA is retained, 48 bases long and in frame from the first base. Per the germline V gene, SNHLY is the CDR1 and FYNNEI is the CDR2. The germline V end is reduced by 9 bases and the J end by 1 base; junction bases left unmatched: 10.